A single sample is the source of the 10 T cell receptor beta chains below, sequenced in a study of cytomegalovirus exposure and HLA in healthy donors. The PCR had 60 Vbeta and 13 Jbeta primers. The data were produced by immunoSEQ multiplex PCR, yet TCRdb's version contains in-frame clones alone and is incomplete. This table has 140,000 to 150,000 clones, around 77% appearing once. The specimen was PBMCs. Source of these receptors: a woman in her thirties or forties in good health and CMV-seropositive.

This clone was recorded a few times. V usage is TRBV7-7 and J usage is TRBJ2-5, with 9 bases identical to TRBD2. V dropped 6 bases and J dropped 1; count of bases not matched to a gene: 3. Germline V CDR1 and CDR2: SSHAT, FNYEAQ (reference sequence). The CDR3 consists of 14 residues. CDR3 in amino acids: CASSLTSGQETQYF. Written as DNA, the CDR3 is TGTGCCAGCAGTCTGACTAGCGGCCAAGAGACCCAGTACTTC.

CDR3 sequence reads: CASSLDPGRYEQYF. The CDR3 coding sequence is TGTGCCAGCAGCTTGGATCCAGGGCGCTACGAGCAGTACTTC. V and J are TRBV5-4 and TRBJ2-7, with D perhaps TRBD1 (5 bases). V was trimmed by 0 bases and J by 3 bases, leaving 10 bases between them. Germline values: CDR1 SGHNT, CDR2 YYREEE (reference sequence). The CDR3 length is 14 residues.

This sequence joins TRBV14 and TRBJ1-5, with no clear D. The germline V and J ends were trimmed by 4 bases and 9 bases, with 7 bases remaining between them. CDR3 length: 11 amino acids. From germline, CDR1 is SGHDN and CDR2 FVKESK. The CDR3 DNA is TGTGCCAGCAGCCGTCAGTGGCCCCAGCATTTT. The encoded protein is CASSRQWPQHF.

This sequence joins TRBV2 and TRBJ2-1; 8 bases agree with TRBD2. J was trimmed by 4 bases and V by 10 bases; bases with no gene match: 12. CDR3 length equals 15 residues. Germline V CDR1 and CDR2: SNHLY, FYNNEI. CDR3 in DNA: TGTGCCATCGAACTCGGGGGGGGCTCGTACAATGAGCAGTTCTTC. Translated: CAIELGGGSYNEQFF. The variable domain in full, with the rest retrieved from reference TRBV2 and TRBJ2-1, is EPEVTQTPSHQVTQMGQEVILRCVPISNHLYFYWYRQILGQKVEFLVSFYNNEISEKSEIFDDQFSVERPDGSNFTLKIRSTKLEDSAMYFCAIELGGGSYNEQFFGPGTRLTVL.

V is TRBV29-1 and J is TRBJ2-3, with D perhaps TRBD2 (6 bases). V shed 3 bases and J shed 1 base, with 14 bases lying between them. Germline loops: CDR1 SQVTM, CDR2 ANQGSEA. This CDR3 has 15 amino acids. CDR3 sequence reads: CSVDGLPGRTDTQYF. CDR3 nucleotides: TGCAGCGTTGACGGACTACCCGGCCGCACAGATACGCAGTATTTT.

The rearrangement joins TRBV18 to TRBJ1-2; D is perhaps TRBD1 (6 bases). The CDR3 length is 14 residues. The germline gives CDR1 KGHSH, CDR2 LQKENI. Trimming pared 5 bases from V and 8 bases from J, leaving 18 bases between. The CDR3 DNA reads TGTGCCAGCTCATCGCAATCAGGGGAGCGCGGCTACACCTTC. Translated: CASSSQSGERGYTF.

This chain links TRBV6-1 with TRBJ1-5, with D possibly TRBD1 on 5 matching bases. This CDR3 has 15 residues. With 5 bases removed from V and 6 bases from J, the gap between germline ends came to 17 bases. Germline values: CDR1 MNHNS, CDR2 SASEGT. The DNA of the CDR3 is TGTGCCAGCAGTACACCCAGGGCAGGTGGTCAGCCCCAGCATTTT. Its protein product is CASSTPRAGGQPQHF.

The CDR3 is CASRKRITGYEQYF. The CDR3 coding sequence is TGTGCCAGCAGGAAACGTATAACCGGCTACGAGCAGTACTTC. This sequence joins TRBV27 and TRBJ2-7; D not certain. Per germline, CDR1 MNHEY and CDR2 SMNVEV (reference sequence). The CDR3 length is 14 residues. Trimming stripped 6 bases from V and 3 bases from J, with 15 bases between.

The V gene is TRBV5-5, the J gene TRBJ1-2, with a tentative D call TRBD1 (6 bases). Germline lookup yields CDR1 SGHKS and CDR2 YYEKEE (reference sequence). The V end was cut by 0 bases, the J end by 3 bases, with 6 bases between. This CDR3 contains 13 residues. CDR3 DNA: TGTGCCAGCAGCTTGGAGGGGGACTATGGCTACACCTTC. Protein sequence: CASSLEGDYGYTF.

The rearrangement joins TRBV19 to TRBJ1-6; tentative D call: TRBD1 (6 bases). With 3 bases removed from V and 9 bases from J, the gap between germline ends came to 12 bases. Germline-derived CDR1 and CDR2 are LNHDA and SQIVND (reference sequence). CDR3 length: 14 residues. The CDR3: CASSIEQGSSPLHF. CDR3 DNA: TGTGCCAGTAGTATTGAACAGGGCAGTTCACCCCTCCACTTT.